This passage covers 15 T cell receptor beta chains from one sample sequenced in a study of control samples from healthy donors and cancer patients (dated by TCRdb to 2018 to 2020). The library came from the immunoSEQ multiplex PCR assay. TCRdb provides this immuneACCESS table in a form limited to in-frame rearrangements. Some clones are lacking; in checked studies, under half of them reflect an unresolved V gene, and why the rest are absent is not known. The sample table contains more than 50,000 clones; only one count was recorded for 90% of them. The ten top clones hold 0.95% to 1.5% of the sample. The sequenced material came from PBMCs. These receptors were obtained from a woman aged 45-59 years with colorectal cancer.

The chain uses TRBV2 and TRBJ2-7, with TRBD1 matching 7 bases. CDR1 SNHLY and CDR2 FYNNEI come from the germline V gene. Trimming at V came to 4 bases and at J to 2 bases, leaving 2 bases not matched to a gene. The CDR3 has 13 residues. The CDR3 nucleotides are TGTGCCAGCAGTGGGGACAGTCCCTACGAGCAGTACTTC. Its protein product is CASSGDSPYEQYF.

V gene TRBV6-5 combines with J gene TRBJ1-1, with 7 positions matching TRBD1. The CDR3 runs 16 residues. In germline, CDR1 is MNHEY, CDR2 SVGAGI. Unmatched junction bases numbered 4, after V lost 0 bases and J lost 0 bases. CDR3 residues: CASSYSGDSMNTEAFF. The CDR3 DNA reads TGTGCCAGCAGTTACTCAGGGGACAGCATGAACACTGAAGCTTTCTTT.

The J gene is TRBJ2-7, the V gene TRBV2; TRBD1 aligns across 8 bases. Germline V lookup: CDR1 SNHLY, CDR2 FYNNEI. Trimming took 5 bases from V and 1 from J; bases not matched to a gene: 7. The CDR3 contains 15 residues. The CDR3 sequence is CASSPTGQESYEQYF. The CDR3, as DNA: TGTGCCAGCAGTCCAACGGGACAGGAATCCTACGAGCAGTACTTC. Drawing the rest from reference TRBV2 and TRBJ2-7, the complete variable domain is EPEVTQTPSHQVTQMGQEVILRCVPISNHLYFYWYRQILGQKVEFLVSFYNNEISEKSEIFDDQFSVERPDGSNFTLKIRSTKLEDSAMYFCASSPTGQESYEQYFGPGTRLTVT.

V is TRBV11-2 and J is TRBJ2-5, with TRBD1 as a possible D gene (5 bases). With 5 bases removed from V and 3 bases from J, the gap between germline ends came to 16 bases. CDR1 is SGHAT, CDR2 FQNNGV, per germline. This CDR3 is built from 15 residues. The DNA for the CDR3 is TGTGCCAGCAGCACACCTAGGGGCAGGAAAGAGACCCAGTACTTC. As protein: CASSTPRGRKETQYF.

This chain uses TRBV21-1 with TRBJ2-7; TRBD2, the D gene given by the table, was not confirmed from the DNA. TRBV21-1 is a pseudogene segment. This CDR3 comprises 15 residues. CDR3 protein: CAQTLSSEREYEQYF. The CDR3 DNA sequence: TGTGCCCAAACCCTATCATCGGAGCGGGAGTACGAGCAGTACTTC.

V usage is TRBV13 and J usage is TRBJ2-3, with D possibly TRBD1 on 5 matching bases. Looked up from germline, CDR1 is PRHDT and CDR2 is FYEKMQ (reference sequence). The CDR3 has 15 residues. The ends were cut back, 2 bases at V and 0 bases at J, with 9 bases in the middle. CDR3: CASSLWAGSTDTQYF. The CDR3 nucleotides are TGTGCCAGCAGCTTATGGGCAGGGAGCACAGATACGCAGTATTTT.

The chain combines TRBV5-1 with TRBJ2-7, with D possibly TRBD1 on 6 matching bases. Germline CDR1 and CDR2: SGHRS and YFSETQ. The CDR3 sequence is 15 residues long. Trimming shortened V by 0 bases and J by 4 bases, and 14 bases separated the two germline ends. CDR3 nucleotide sequence: TGCGCCAGCAGCTTGGTCGAGGGGGAAGTTTACGAGCAGTACTTC. The encoded protein is CASSLVEGEVYEQYF.

This chain uses TRBV11-1 with TRBJ1-1; D is perhaps TRBD1 (6 bases). CDR3 length equals 15 residues. The germline V gene encodes CDR1 SGHAT and CDR2 FQDESV (reference sequence). The germline V and J ends were trimmed by 5 bases and 3 bases, with 16 bases remaining between them. DNA of the CDR3: TGTGCCAGCAGCCAAACCCCCCACAGGGACACTGAAGCTTTCTTT. Translating gives CASSQTPHRDTEAFF.

V is TRBV3-1 (or the pseudogene TRBV3-2) and J is TRBJ1-2; D is ambiguous. The CDR3 loop spans 14 amino acids. The V end was cut by 0 bases, the J end by 4 bases, with 9 bases between. CDR1 and CDR2 from the germline V gene are LGHDT and YNNKEL (reference sequence). The CDR3 is CASSQDGSGYGYTF. CDR3 sequence (DNA): TGTGCCAGCAGCCAAGATGGGTCAGGCTATGGCTACACCTTC.

This sequence joins TRBV21-1 and TRBJ1-2; the D call of TRBD1 is as the table states it, not checked on the DNA. TRBV21-1 is flagged as a pseudogene. The CDR3 consists of 16 residues. In DNA, the CDR3 is TGTGCCAGCAGCAAAGAGCCCTCGACAGGCCCCTATGGCTACACCTTC. Translated: CASSKEPSTGPYGYTF.

This rearrangement joins TRBV29-1 to TRBJ1-1; 7 positions match TRBD1. The CDR3 covers 14 residues. The germline CDR1 and CDR2 sequences are SQVTM and ANQGSEA. V trimming: 7 bases; J trimming: 1 base; junction bases outside the gene matches: 9. The CDR3 DNA sequence: TGCAGCGCCCAGGGGGGGCGCGGGAACACTGAAGCTTTCTTT. This encodes CSAQGGRGNTEAFF.

This chain connects TRBV12-5 to TRBJ1-4; D uncertain. V was cut by 3 bases and J by 8 bases, with 19 bases left in between. Germline V gene data show CDR1 as LGHNT and CDR2 as FRNRAP. The CDR3 contains 16 residues. CDR3 loop: CASGFYVDAEDEKLFF. CDR3 nucleotide sequence: TGTGCTAGTGGTTTCTACGTTGACGCGGAGGACGAAAAACTGTTTTTT.

The chain has TRBV18 and TRBJ2-5; 12 bases fit TRBD1. CDR3 length: 15 amino acids. V shed 5 bases and J 5 bases; nucleotides not matched to a gene: 6. CDR1 is KGHSH and CDR2 is LQKENI in the germline V gene. CDR3 residues: CASSSGTGGLETQYF. The DNA for the CDR3 is TGTGCCAGCTCATCCGGGACAGGGGGCCTGGAGACCCAGTACTTC.

This chain joins TRBV2 and TRBJ1-2; D perhaps matches TRBD1 (6 bases). This CDR3 has 12 residues. V was pared by 6 bases and J by 5 bases, with 10 bases between. Germline values: CDR1 SNHLY, CDR2 FYNNEI. The CDR3 DNA sequence: TGTGCCAGCAGGGAGGACAGTTATGGCTACACCTTC. Its protein is CASREDSYGYTF.

This clone was recorded a few times. The V and J genes are TRBV30 and TRBJ2-3; 10 nucleotides line up with TRBD2. CDR1 is GTSNPN and CDR2 is SVGIG in the germline V gene (reference sequence). The junction had 13 bases not matched to a gene; V was cut back by 4 bases and J by 3 bases. The CDR3 extends over 17 amino acids. The CDR3 loop reads CAWTPLRTSGLTDTQYF. The CDR3, as DNA: TGTGCCTGGACTCCGCTTCGGACTAGCGGACTTACAGATACGCAGTATTTT.